These 23 T cell receptor beta chains share one sample of origin, sequenced in a study of beta chain features in type 1 diabetes. The investigators reverse transcribed all of the isolated RNA, so they sequenced expressed TCRB transcripts. Libraries were prepared by immunoSEQ multiplex PCR; TCRdb keeps only in-frame clonotypes and omits some of them. The table records about 450,000 clones, about an eighth of them present only once. Input material: naive CD4+ T cells from blood. All receptors derive from a woman aged 18 to 35 in good health.

This clone was counted only a few times. The CDR3 region has the DNA TGTGCCAGCGCGCGTGTGTCTGGGGCCAACGTCCTGACTTTC. This encodes CASARVSGANVLTF. The chain couples TRBV7-2 to TRBJ2-6; D unresolved. Germline CDR1 and CDR2: SGHTA and FQGNSA. V was shortened by 8 bases and J by 1 base, with 9 bases between the two germline ends. This CDR3 contains 14 residues.

The chain joins TRBV7-2 to TRBJ2-3; D might be TRBD2 (6 bases). The germline V gene has CDR1 SGHTA and CDR2 FQGNSA. V was trimmed by 4 bases and J by 2 bases, leaving 22 bases between them. The CDR3 is made up of 18 amino acids. The CDR3 is CASSSRRGGATDTDTQYF. In nucleotides, the CDR3 is TGTGCCAGCAGCTCCCGCCGGGGAGGAGCAACCGACACAGATACGCAGTATTTT.

The V and J genes are TRBV29-1 and TRBJ1-1, with TRBD1 as a possible D gene (6 bases). Per germline, CDR1 SQVTM and CDR2 ANQGSEA. CDR3 length equals 14 residues. V lost 0 bases, J lost 4 bases, and 12 bases lay in between. In DNA, the CDR3 is TGCAGCGTTGAAGATCTACAGGGCGCCACTGAAGCTTTCTTT. This codes for CSVEDLQGATEAFF.

In regard to this clone: A junction boundary mismatches the germline segment, possibly from a read error. The chain is built from TRBV7-7 and TRBJ2-5; no clear D gene. Germline V gene lookup returns CDR1 SSHAT and CDR2 FNYEAQ (reference sequence). CDR3 length: 13 residues. The CDR3 DNA follows: TGTGCTAGCAGCTACGACCGGAAAGAGACCCAGTACTTC. It codes for CASSYDRKETQYF.

This clone has a handful of counts. The chain carries TRBV28 and TRBJ2-3; 7 bases are shared with TRBD1. V was clipped by 6 bases and J by 0 bases; unmatched bases: 12. Per germline, CDR1 MDHEN and CDR2 SYDVKM. The CDR3 runs to 17 residues. Here the CDR3 reads CASSPGTVLASTDTQYF. As DNA, the CDR3 is TGTGCCAGCAGCCCCGGGACAGTACTCGCTAGCACAGATACGCAGTATTTT.

The chain employs TRBV4-1 and TRBJ1-2; D unclear. CDR1 is MGHRA and CDR2 is YSYEKL in the germline V gene. Trimming removed 0 bases at V and 4 bases at J, with 15 bases between. This CDR3 is built from 16 residues. The CDR3 region is CASSQDQTYNLYGYTF. The CDR3 DNA is TGCGCCAGCAGCCAAGATCAAACCTACAACCTCTATGGCTACACCTTC.

This chain uses TRBV10-3 with TRBJ2-7, with 9 nucleotides matching TRBD1. Trimming removed 3 bases from V and 4 bases from J; junction bases left unmatched: 10. The CDR3 has 16 amino acids. The V gene's germline CDR1 is ENHRY and CDR2 SYGVKD. The DNA of the CDR3 is TGTGCCATCAGTGATTGGGACAGGGCCAATCCATACGAGCAGTACTTC. Encoded protein: CAISDWDRANPYEQYF.

This sequence joins TRBV7-6 and TRBJ1-1, with D perhaps matching TRBD1 (5 bases). This CDR3 contains 12 residues. V gave up 10 bases and J gave up 6 bases, with 15 bases separating them. Germline V gene lookup returns CDR1 SGHVS and CDR2 FNYEAQ. The chain's CDR3 is CAKGLTIAEAFF. In DNA, the CDR3 is TGTGCCAAGGGGCTGACCATCGCTGAAGCTTTCTTT.

Many counts were recorded for this clone. The V and J genes are TRBV21-1 and TRBJ2-7. TRBV21-1 is marked as a pseudogene. CDR3 length equals 15 residues. The CDR3 nucleotides are TGTGCCAGCAGCAATCCGGGACGTTGTCATTACGAGCAGTACGTC. Protein: CASSNPGRCHYEQYV.

This clone was detected a few times. The chain joins TRBV5-6 to TRBJ2-7; 7 positions agree with TRBD1. V was clipped by 0 bases and J by 2 bases; unmatched bases: 2. The CDR3 has 14 residues. In germline, CDR1 is SGHDT, CDR2 YYEEEE. CDR3 loop: CASSLARGPYEQYV. The CDR3 region has the DNA TGTGCCAGCAGCTTGGCTAGGGGGCCCTACGAGCAGTACGTC.

The chain uses TRBV9 and TRBJ1-6; D is possibly TRBD1 (5 bases). The V gene lost 1 base and the J gene lost 7 bases, with 15 bases spanning the gap. This CDR3 has 16 amino acids. From germline, CDR1 is SGDLS and CDR2 YYNGEE. The CDR3 here is CASSVSPGKGNSPLHF. CDR3 nucleotide sequence: TGTGCCAGCAGCGTATCCCCAGGGAAGGGGAATTCACCCCTCCACTTT.

This clone occurred a few times. The chain combines TRBV7-2 with TRBJ2-1; D could derive from TRBD1 or TRBD2 (6 bases each). V dropped 3 bases and J dropped 9 bases, with 12 bases sitting between them. Germline lookup yields CDR1 SGHTA and CDR2 FQGNSA. There are 13 residues in the CDR3. The CDR3, as DNA: TGTGCCAGCAGCTTCTCGGGGGCTGGTGAGCAGTTCTTC. Its protein is CASSFSGAGEQFF.

This clone was counted between two and nine times. This chain links TRBV11-2 with TRBJ2-1; possible D gene TRBD2, 5 bases. The V and J ends lost 6 bases and 8 bases respectively, with 11 bases between them. Germline-derived CDR1 and CDR2 are SGHAT and FQNNGV. There are 12 residues in the CDR3. CDR3 protein: CASRPTRHEQFF. The CDR3 DNA is TGTGCCAGCAGGCCTACTAGACATGAGCAGTTCTTC. The entire variable domain, with the rest obtained from reference TRBV11-2 and TRBJ2-1, is as follows: EAGVAQSPRYKIIEKRQSVAFWCNPISGHATLYWYQQILGQGPKLLIQFQNNGVVDDSQLPKDRFSAERLKGVDSTLKIQPAKLEDSAVYLCASRPTRHEQFFGPGTRLTVL.

CDR3 coding DNA: TGTGCCAGCTCACTCCGCAGGGAAGAGACCCAGTACTTC. Encoded protein: CASSLRREETQYF. This sequence joins TRBV18 and TRBJ2-5; D possibly corresponds to TRBD1 (5 bases). Trimming left V 4 bases short and J 3 bases short, with 9 bases between. Germline-derived CDR1 and CDR2 are KGHSH and LQKENI. The CDR3 sequence is 13 residues long.

V usage is TRBV27 and J usage is TRBJ2-7; 9 bases fit TRBD1. The junction had 3 bases not matched to a gene; V was cut back by 4 bases and J by 2 bases. The CDR3 length is 14 residues. Germline V gene lookup returns CDR1 MNHEY and CDR2 SMNVEV (reference sequence). CDR3 loop: CASSSGQGTYEQYF. The CDR3 region has the DNA TGTGCCAGCAGTTCGGGACAGGGCACCTACGAGCAGTACTTC.

The chain is built from TRBV5-6 and TRBJ2-7; D is undetermined. Germline loops: CDR1 SGHDT, CDR2 YYEEEE. Trimming pared 0 bases from V and 0 bases from J, leaving 7 bases between. The CDR3 totals 14 residues. CDR3 sequence reads: CASSLDWSSYEQYF. In DNA form, the CDR3 reads TGTGCCAGCAGCTTGGATTGGAGCTCCTACGAGCAGTACTTC.

The CDR3 DNA sequence: TGCGCCAGCAGATCCGGGACAACCACCTACGAGCAGTACTTC. This sequence encodes CASRSGTTTYEQYF. This chain uses TRBV10-2 with TRBJ2-7; possibly TRBD1 for D (6 bases). Trimming removed 6 bases from V and 2 bases from J, with 14 bases in between. Germline CDR1 and CDR2: WSHSY and SAAADI. The CDR3 is 14 residues long.

This rearrangement joins TRBV4-3 to TRBJ1-6; D not resolved. Trimming stripped 1 base from V and 12 bases from J, with 13 bases between. Germline V gene lookup returns CDR1 LGHNA and CDR2 YSLEER. This CDR3 has 14 amino acids. This chain's CDR3 is CASSQAARLGPLHF. In DNA, the CDR3 is TGCGCCAGCAGCCAAGCGGCTCGCTTAGGACCCCTCCACTTT.

CDR3 in DNA: TGTGCCAGCAGAAGGGACAGGGATGATGAAAAACTGTTTTTT. The encoded protein is CASRRDRDDEKLFF. The gene calls are TRBV27 and TRBJ1-4; 9 bases line up with TRBD1. CDR3 length: 14 amino acids. Looked up from germline, CDR1 is MNHEY and CDR2 is SMNVEV (reference sequence). Trimming removed 6 bases from V and 6 bases from J; junction bases left unmatched: 5. The full variable domain, completed using reference TRBV27 and TRBJ1-4, is EAQVTQNPRYLITVTGKKLTVTCSQNMNHEYMSWYRQDPGLGLRQIYYSMNVEVTDKGDVPEGYKVSRKEKRNFPLILESPSPNQTSLYFCASRRDRDDEKLFFGSGTQLSVL.

V usage is TRBV4-3 and J usage is TRBJ2-3; TRBD1 might be the D (6 bases). The CDR3 is 18 amino acids. V lost 4 bases, J lost 1 base, and 21 bases lay in between. The V gene's germline CDR1 is LGHNA and CDR2 YSLEER. The chain's CDR3 is CASSPYKVGDIRTDTQYF. CDR3 bases: TGCGCCAGCAGCCCCTACAAAGTGGGGGACATTCGCACAGATACGCAGTATTTT.

The chain carries TRBV18 and TRBJ2-1; D unresolved. Germline V gives CDR1 KGHSH, CDR2 LQKENI. V was shortened by 6 bases and J by 7 bases, with 10 bases between the two germline ends. CDR3 length: 12 residues. CDR3 nucleotide sequence: TGTGCCAGCTCGAATCTAGGAAATGAGCAGTTCTTC. Translation: CASSNLGNEQFF.

This chain uses TRBV30 with TRBJ2-5; 10 nucleotides align to TRBD1. The trim removed 0 bases at V and 4 bases at J, leaving 5 bases unmatched. Germline V lookup: CDR1 GTSNPN, CDR2 SVGIG (reference sequence). The CDR3 contains 15 residues. In DNA form, the CDR3 reads TGTGCCTGGAGTGTATCCGACAGGGGGCGAGAGACCCAGTACTTC. As protein: CAWSVSDRGRETQYF.

This clone was counted only a few times. This chain links TRBV5-1 with TRBJ1-1; TRBD1 might be the D (5 bases). CDR3 length: 15 amino acids. V lost 0 bases and J lost 3, with 12 bases in between. Per the germline V gene, CDR1 is SGHRS and CDR2 is YFSETQ. The CDR3: CASSLAVKGDTEAFF. DNA for the CDR3: TGCGCCAGCAGCTTGGCCGTAAAAGGGGACACTGAAGCTTTCTTT.